This section outlines one T cell receptor beta chain sequence together with its context. The junction does not match germline at one end; this may be a read error. This CDR3 region has 19 residues. Per the germline V gene, CDR1 is MNHEY and CDR2 is SMNVEV (reference sequence). These data belong to a study of blood T cell repertoires in COVID-19. Study background: Samples taken during acute and convalescent COVID-19 were collected in the United States, Italy and Spain. T cells, B-cell-depleted T cells, or PBMCs provided the cDNA or gDNA that served as material.

Per the original data handling: Estimation of nucleated cell counts relied on the amplification of reference gene primers. Data came from immunoSEQ multiplex PCR; TCRdb stores just in-frame clones and leaves some out. The V and J calls and clone size were taken over from that table, and D and trimming were inferred from the DNA. The sample lists 90,000 to 100,000 clones, 81% occurring once. What was sequenced was peripheral blood. This TCR was sampled from a man between 60 and 70 years old with acute or convalescent COVID-19. The chain links TRBV27 to TRBJ2-2, with 12 bases identical to TRBD2. The CDR3 nucleotides read TGTGCCAGCAGTTTACTAGGGCTAGCGGGAGGGCCGAAGACCGGGGAGCTGTTTTTT. It specifies CASSLLGLAGGPKTGELFF.